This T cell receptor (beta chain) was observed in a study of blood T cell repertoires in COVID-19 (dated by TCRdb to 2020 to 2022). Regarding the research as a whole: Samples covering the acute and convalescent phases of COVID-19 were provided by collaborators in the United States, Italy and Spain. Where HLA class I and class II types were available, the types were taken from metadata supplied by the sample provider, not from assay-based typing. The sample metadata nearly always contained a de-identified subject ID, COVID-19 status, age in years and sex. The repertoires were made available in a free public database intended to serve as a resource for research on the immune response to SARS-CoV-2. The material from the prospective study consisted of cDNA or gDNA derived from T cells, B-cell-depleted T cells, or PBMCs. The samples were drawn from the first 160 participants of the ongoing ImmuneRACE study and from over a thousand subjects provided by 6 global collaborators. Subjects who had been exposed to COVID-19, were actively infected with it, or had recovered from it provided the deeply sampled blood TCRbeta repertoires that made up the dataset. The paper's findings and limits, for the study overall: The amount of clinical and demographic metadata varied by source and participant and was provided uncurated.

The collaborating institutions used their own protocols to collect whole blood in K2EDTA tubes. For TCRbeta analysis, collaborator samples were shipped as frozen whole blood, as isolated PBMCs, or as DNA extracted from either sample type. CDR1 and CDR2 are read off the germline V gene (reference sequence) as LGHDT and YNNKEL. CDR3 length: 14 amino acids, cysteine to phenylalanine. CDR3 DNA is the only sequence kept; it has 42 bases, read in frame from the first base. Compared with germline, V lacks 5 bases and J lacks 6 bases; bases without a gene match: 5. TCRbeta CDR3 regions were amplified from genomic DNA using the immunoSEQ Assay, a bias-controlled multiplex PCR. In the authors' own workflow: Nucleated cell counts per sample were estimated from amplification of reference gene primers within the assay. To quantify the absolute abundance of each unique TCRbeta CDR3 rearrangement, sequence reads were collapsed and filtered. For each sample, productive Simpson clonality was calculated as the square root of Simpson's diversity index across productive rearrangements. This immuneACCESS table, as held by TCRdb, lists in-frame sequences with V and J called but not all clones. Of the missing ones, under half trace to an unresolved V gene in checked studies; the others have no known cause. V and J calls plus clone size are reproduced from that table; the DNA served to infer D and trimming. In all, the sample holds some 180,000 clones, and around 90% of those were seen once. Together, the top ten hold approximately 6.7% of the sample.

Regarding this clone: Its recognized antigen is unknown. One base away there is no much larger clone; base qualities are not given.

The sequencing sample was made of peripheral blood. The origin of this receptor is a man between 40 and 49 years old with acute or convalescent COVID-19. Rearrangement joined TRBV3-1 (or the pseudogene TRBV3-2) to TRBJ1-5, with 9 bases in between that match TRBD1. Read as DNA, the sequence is TGTGCCAGCAGCTTGGGACAGGGACGTCAGCCCCAGCATTTT. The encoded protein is CASSLGQGRQPQHF.